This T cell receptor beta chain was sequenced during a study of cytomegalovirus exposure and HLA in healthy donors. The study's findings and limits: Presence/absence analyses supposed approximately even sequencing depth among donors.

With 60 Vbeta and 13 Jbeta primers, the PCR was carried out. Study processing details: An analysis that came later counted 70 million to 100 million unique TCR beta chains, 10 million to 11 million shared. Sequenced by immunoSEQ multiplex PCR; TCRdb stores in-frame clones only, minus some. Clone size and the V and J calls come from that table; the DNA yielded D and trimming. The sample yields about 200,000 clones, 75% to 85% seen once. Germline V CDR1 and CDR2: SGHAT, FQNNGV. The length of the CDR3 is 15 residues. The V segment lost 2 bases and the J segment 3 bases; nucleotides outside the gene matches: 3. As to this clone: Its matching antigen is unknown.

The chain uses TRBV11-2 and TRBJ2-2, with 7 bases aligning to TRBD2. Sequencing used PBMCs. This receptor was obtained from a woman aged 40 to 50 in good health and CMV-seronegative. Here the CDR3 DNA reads TGTGCCAGCAGCTTACGCGGGAGAGACACCGGGGAGCTGTTTTTT. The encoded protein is CASSLRGRDTGELFF. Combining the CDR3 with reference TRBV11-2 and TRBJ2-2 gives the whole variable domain EAGVAQSPRYKIIEKRQSVAFWCNPISGHATLYWYQQILGQGPKLLIQFQNNGVVDDSQLPKDRFSAERLKGVDSTLKIQPAKLEDSAVYLCASSLRGRDTGELFFGEGSRLTVL.